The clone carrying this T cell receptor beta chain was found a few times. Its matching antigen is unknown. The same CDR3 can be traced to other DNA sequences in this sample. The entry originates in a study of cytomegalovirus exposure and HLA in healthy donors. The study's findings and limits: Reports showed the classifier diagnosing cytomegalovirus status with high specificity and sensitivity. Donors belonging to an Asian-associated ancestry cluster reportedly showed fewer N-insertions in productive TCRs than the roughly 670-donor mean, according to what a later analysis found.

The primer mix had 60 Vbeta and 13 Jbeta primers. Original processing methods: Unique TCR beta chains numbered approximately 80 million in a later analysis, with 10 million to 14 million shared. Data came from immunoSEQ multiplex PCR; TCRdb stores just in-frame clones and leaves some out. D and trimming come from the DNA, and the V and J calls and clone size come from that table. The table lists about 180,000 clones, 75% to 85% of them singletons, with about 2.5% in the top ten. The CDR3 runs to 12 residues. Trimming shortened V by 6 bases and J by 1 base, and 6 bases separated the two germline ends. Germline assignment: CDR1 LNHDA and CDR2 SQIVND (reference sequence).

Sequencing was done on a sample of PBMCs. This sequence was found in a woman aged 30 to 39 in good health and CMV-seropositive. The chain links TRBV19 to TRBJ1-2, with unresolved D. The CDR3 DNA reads TGTGCCAGTAGCCTTTATAACTATGGCTACACCTTC. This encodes CASSLYNYGYTF.